The 3 T cell receptor beta chains below were found in one sample sequenced in a study of T cells after yellow fever vaccination. Using its own MiXCR run on the 5' RACE reads, TCRdb lists one record per CDR3 protein. The sample holds a few hundred thousand distinct CDR3 sequences, roughly 9% seen once. Sequenced material: CD4+ T cells sorted from PBMCs, taken 5 days after the yellow fever booster vaccination. These receptor sequences come from a man younger than 35 who received the YFV17D yellow fever vaccine.

This clonotype was found many times. The chain joins TRBV18 to TRBJ1-5; 11 bases map to TRBD1. The CDR3 is made up of 15 amino acids. V shed 5 bases and J 2 bases; nucleotides not matched to a gene: 2. Germline V CDR1 and CDR2: KGHSH, LQKENI. CDR3 in amino acids: CASSGTGGGNQPQHF. The CDR3 DNA follows: TGTGCCAGCTCAGGGACAGGGGGAGGCAATCAGCCCCAGCATTTT.

In this sample, this clonotype turned up many times. The rearrangement uses TRBV7-9 and TRBJ2-2, with D unclear. Trimming took 6 bases from V and 3 from J, leaving 17 bases between them. Germline V gene sequence: CDR1 SEHNR, CDR2 FQNEAQ (reference sequence). The CDR3 has 16 residues. CDR3 sequence: CASRKNRDGDTGELFF. The CDR3 coding sequence is TGTGCCAGCAGGAAAAACCGAGACGGCGACACCGGGGAGCTGTTTTTT.

This clonotype was detected a few times. This rearrangement joins TRBV4-3 to TRBJ2-3, with D unresolved. Trimming removed 5 bases from V and 6 bases from J, with 21 bases in between. This CDR3 has 16 amino acids. Germline CDR1 reads LGHNA; CDR2 reads YSLEER. The CDR3 nucleotides are TGCGCCAGCAGCGAACAGAGCCCTCATCAAGCTGATACGCAGTATTTT. Protein: CASSEQSPHQADTQYF.